This is a list of T cell receptor beta chains from one sample in a study of blood T cell repertoires in COVID-19. Sequenced by immunoSEQ multiplex PCR; TCRdb stores in-frame clones only, minus some. The sample consists of approximately 290,000 clones, 89% of them appearing once. Source material: peripheral blood. The receptors were sampled from a woman in her sixties or seventies with acute or convalescent COVID-19. Both conserved end residues are part of each CDR3. D genes are given only for firm matches. Clone size is shown for a subset of rows, as once, few, many or a class of expanded clone.

cdr3_aa: CASSPRLAGAAYNEQFF
cdr3_nt: TGTGCCAGCAGCCCCCGACTAGCGGGGGCCGCTTACAATGAGCAGTTCTTC
clone_size: .
j_call: TRBJ2-1
d_call: TRBD2
v_call: TRBV11-2

cdr3_aa: CASSAGLPDQPQHF
cdr3_nt: TGTGCCAGCAGTGCAGGGCTCCCAGATCAGCCCCAGCATTTT
clone_size: once
j_call: TRBJ1-5
d_call: .
v_call: TRBV2

cdr3_aa: CASSLVGVVDTQYF
cdr3_nt: TGTGCCAGCAGCTTAGTCGGTGTGGTTGATACGCAGTATTTT
clone_size: .
j_call: TRBJ2-3
d_call: .
v_call: TRBV11-1

cdr3_aa: CASSSDPTGRNSPLHF
cdr3_nt: TGTGCCAGCAGCTCCGATCCGACAGGGCGGAATTCACCCCTCCACTTT
clone_size: .
j_call: TRBJ1-6
d_call: TRBD1
v_call: TRBV7-2

cdr3_aa: CAWSDHGTGSHHLNQPQHF
cdr3_nt: TGTGCCTGGAGTGATCATGGGACAGGGTCCCACCATCTCAATCAGCCCCAGCATTTT
clone_size: once
j_call: TRBJ1-5
d_call: TRBD1
v_call: TRBV30

cdr3_aa: CASSPAVGQGQDTQYF
cdr3_nt: TGTGCCAGCTCACCGGCAGTAGGACAGGGACAAGATACGCAGTATTTT
clone_size: .
j_call: TRBJ2-3
d_call: TRBD1
v_call: TRBV18

cdr3_aa: CASRPPGTAYEQYF
cdr3_nt: TGTGCCAGCAGACCTCCCGGGACAGCCTACGAGCAGTACTTC
clone_size: .
j_call: TRBJ2-7
d_call: TRBD1
v_call: TRBV28

cdr3_aa: CASSLSRDRVVAQYF
cdr3_nt: TGTGCCAGCAGCTTATCTCGAGACAGGGTTGTCGCGCAGTACTTC
clone_size: .
j_call: TRBJ2-7
d_call: TRBD1
v_call: TRBV7-9

cdr3_aa: CASSSYTDTQYF
cdr3_nt: TGTGCCAGCAGCTCCTACACAGATACGCAGTATTTT
clone_size: .
j_call: TRBJ2-3
d_call: .
v_call: TRBV7-2

cdr3_aa: CASSVGVGRAFNEQFF
cdr3_nt: TGTGCCAGCAGCGTAGGTGTCGGGAGGGCCTTCAATGAGCAGTTCTTC
clone_size: .
j_call: TRBJ2-1
d_call: TRBD2
v_call: TRBV9

cdr3_aa: CASSFKGGEGYTF
cdr3_nt: TGTGCCAGCAGCTTTAAGGGAGGGGAAGGCTACACCTTC
clone_size: once
j_call: TRBJ1-2
d_call: .
v_call: TRBV7-2

cdr3_aa: CASSPQAVGSYEQYF
cdr3_nt: TGTGCCAGCAGCCCCCAAGCGGTGGGTTCCTACGAGCAGTACTTC
clone_size: .
j_call: TRBJ2-7
d_call: .
v_call: TRBV3-1/TRBV3-2

cdr3_aa: CASSFDRDGYTF
cdr3_nt: TGTGCCAGCAGCTTCGACAGGGATGGCTACACCTTC
clone_size: .
j_call: TRBJ1-2
d_call: TRBD1
v_call: TRBV7-9

cdr3_aa: CATSVRGGGNQPQHF
cdr3_nt: TGTGCCACCAGTGTACGAGGGGGAGGCAATCAGCCCCAGCATTTT
clone_size: .
j_call: TRBJ1-5
d_call: .
v_call: TRBV24-1

cdr3_aa: CASRPSGIAGELFF
cdr3_nt: TGTGCCAGTAGACCTAGCGGGATAGCCGGGGAGCTGTTTTTT
clone_size: once
j_call: TRBJ2-2
d_call: TRBD2
v_call: TRBV19

cdr3_aa: CAISETGQHGYTF
cdr3_nt: TGTGCCATCAGTGAGACAGGACAGCATGGCTACACCTTC
clone_size: .
j_call: TRBJ1-2
d_call: .
v_call: TRBV10-3

cdr3_aa: CASSFEVNTEAFF
cdr3_nt: TGCGCCAGCAGCTTTGAGGTGAACACTGAAGCTTTCTTT
clone_size: .
j_call: TRBJ1-1
d_call: .
v_call: TRBV5-1

cdr3_aa: CASSLPRLRGTTDTQYF
cdr3_nt: TGTGCCAGCAGTTTACCTCGCCTCAGGGGAACCACAGATACGCAGTATTTT
clone_size: .
j_call: TRBJ2-3
d_call: .
v_call: TRBV27

cdr3_aa: CASSPGRTQPQHF
cdr3_nt: TGTGCCAGCAGTCCCGGACGGACACAGCCCCAGCATTTT
clone_size: .
j_call: TRBJ1-5
d_call: .
v_call: TRBV27

cdr3_aa: CASSSGLSTDTQYF
cdr3_nt: TGTGCCAGCAGTTCGGGACTAAGCACAGATACGCAGTATTTT
clone_size: .
j_call: TRBJ2-3
d_call: TRBD2
v_call: TRBV7-3

cdr3_aa: CASMLFTGTVSNQPQHF
cdr3_nt: TGTGCCAGCATGCTTTTTACGGGGACAGTTAGCAATCAGCCCCAGCATTTT
clone_size: .
j_call: TRBJ1-5
d_call: TRBD1
v_call: TRBV28

cdr3_aa: CASSPGLAGVGEQFF
cdr3_nt: TGTGCCAGCTCACCCGGACTAGCGGGAGTTGGTGAGCAGTTCTTC
clone_size: .
j_call: TRBJ2-1
d_call: TRBD2
v_call: TRBV18

cdr3_aa: CASSLEWGPGANVLTF
cdr3_nt: TGCGCCAGCAGCTTGGAGTGGGGCCCTGGGGCCAACGTCCTGACTTTC
clone_size: .
j_call: TRBJ2-6
d_call: .
v_call: TRBV5-1

cdr3_aa: CASSLALAGGSDTQYF
cdr3_nt: TGTGCCAGCAGCTTAGCGTTAGCGGGAGGGTCAGATACGCAGTATTTT
clone_size: .
j_call: TRBJ2-3
d_call: TRBD2
v_call: TRBV7-2

cdr3_aa: CASSTQGYGAFF
cdr3_nt: TGTGCCAGCAGTACACAGGGGTATGGAGCTTTCTTT
clone_size: .
j_call: TRBJ1-1
d_call: TRBD1
v_call: TRBV6-5

cdr3_aa: CASSLNRGGEKLFF
cdr3_nt: TGTGCCAGCAGCCTCAACAGGGGGGGTGAAAAACTGTTTTTT
clone_size: .
j_call: TRBJ1-4
d_call: TRBD1
v_call: TRBV6-6

cdr3_aa: CASSLWSTGYNSPLHF
cdr3_nt: TGTGCCAGCAGCTTATGGTCCACAGGGTATAATTCACCCCTCCACTTT
clone_size: .
j_call: TRBJ1-6
d_call: .
v_call: TRBV11-2

cdr3_aa: CASSLDIGRYGYTF
cdr3_nt: TGTGCCAGCAGCTTAGACATAGGGAGATATGGCTACACCTTC
clone_size: .
j_call: TRBJ1-2
d_call: .
v_call: TRBV7-2